This T cell receptor beta chain was sequenced during a study of T-cell reconstitution after alpha-beta-depleted transplantation in children. This CDR3 has 15 amino acids. Germline V lookup: CDR1 SGHTA, CDR2 FQGNSA. The V segment lost 2 bases and the J segment 0 bases; nucleotides outside the gene matches: 3. Overall study findings and caveats: It was surviving recipient T cells and thymic progenitors that gave some patients high TCRbeta diversity at day 60. Newly produced T cells mostly accounted for T-cell counts and diversity one year post-transplant.

This sample's TCRbeta library carried unique molecular identifier barcodes. TCRdb reanalysed the PCR reads using MiXCR and keeps one entry per CDR3 protein. The repertoire holds roughly 250,000 distinct CDR3 sequences, with roughly 8% as singletons. In this sample, this clonotype turned up many times. Its antigen is not known. This sequence was found in a male patient between 10 and 17 years old who had a stem cell transplant for acute lymphoblastic leukemia, so the T cells may come from the graft donor. The sequencing here drew on PBMCs, mostly from graft donor cells, taken 180 days after TCRalphabeta/CD19-depleted stem cell transplant. This rearrangement joins TRBV7-2 to TRBJ2-7, with 8 bases matching TRBD2. The CDR3 DNA is TGTGCCAGCAGCTTAAGAGCGGGGGCCTCCTACGAGCAGTACTTC. Amino acid sequence: CASSLRAGASYEQYF.